A selection of T cell receptor beta chains follows, all from one sample in a study of shared clonotypes between healthy human individuals. TCRdb's copy holds only in-frame clones and misses some; the assay was immunoSEQ multiplex PCR. The sample shows around 2,000,000 clones, about 93% of them seen only once. The sample comprised naive CD8+ T cells from PBMCs. Every receptor here comes from a young man in good health. Some clones in this sample may be carry-over from other donors' samples. Both conserved end residues are part of each CDR3. The order of the fields is V gene, D gene, J gene, clone size, CDR3 DNA, CDR3 protein. D genes are given only for firm matches. Not all rows give a size; the values are once, few, many and, for expanded clones, a class.

TRBV9	-	TRBJ2-5	-	TGTGCCAGCAGCGTAGGAGGTCCGGAGGCCCAGTACTTC	CASSVGGPEAQYF
TRBV28	-	TRBJ2-7	-	TGTGCCAGCGATGACCGGGACGGCGCCTACGAGCAGTACTTC	CASDDRDGAYEQYF
TRBV7-2	TRBD2	TRBJ2-3	-	TGTGCCAGCGGAAATAGCGGGAGGGAATTCACAGATACGCAGTATTTT	CASGNSGREFTDTQYF
TRBV14	-	TRBJ1-1	-	TGTGCCAGCAGCCGGCGGGGGGCGAACACTGAAGCTTTCTTT	CASSRRGANTEAFF
TRBV27	-	TRBJ2-7	once	TGTGCCAGCAGTCATAAGGACAACTCCTACGAGCAGTACTTC	CASSHKDNSYEQYF
TRBV7-9	-	TRBJ1-3	-	TGTGCCAGCAGCTCATCGACCGACAGGCGGTACGGAAACACCATATATTTT	CASSSSTDRRYGNTIYF
TRBV29-1	-	TRBJ2-3	-	TGCAGCGTTGAAGATGTGGGATCTACGCAGTATTTT	CSVEDVGSTQYF
TRBV28	-	TRBJ1-5	-	TGTGCCAGCAGAGCTACCCCGGGCCACAATCAGCCCCAGCATTTT	CASRATPGHNQPQHF
TRBV27	TRBD1	TRBJ2-7	-	TGTGCCAGCAGTTTAGCGAGGGGGCTTTACGAGCAGTACTTC	CASSLARGLYEQYF
TRBV5-4	TRBD2	TRBJ2-7	-	TGTGCCAGCAGCTTCGGTCTAGCGGGAAGCTACGAGCAGTACTTC	CASSFGLAGSYEQYF